Here is one T cell receptor (beta chain) with its context. Its antigen is currently unknown. The entry originates in a study of T cell responses to AZD1222 COVID-19 vaccine. Study-wide results and caveats: Clonal diversity was possibly underestimated; the donors were predominantly white British and more often female. Rises in breadth and depth of Spike-specific TCRs came after two AZD1222 doses. Unmutated regions of variants are reportedly targeted by nearly half of spike-specific TCRs. Sampling captured repertoires only after the peak T cell response.

Libraries were prepared by immunoSEQ multiplex PCR; TCRdb keeps only in-frame clonotypes and omits some of them. Of fewer than 75,000 clones in the sample, just over 90% were seen once. Trimming pared 0 bases from V and 4 bases from J, leaving 7 bases between. CDR3 length: 13 amino acids. The germline V gene encodes CDR1 SGHTS and CDR2 YDEGEE. Sequencing used peripheral blood, obtained 28 days after the second dose of the MenACWY control vaccine. The V call is TRBV5-8, the J call TRBJ2-5; D gene unclear. This TCR was sampled from an adult who received the MenACWY meningococcal vaccine as a control. The CDR3 spells CASSLALRETQYF. In DNA form, the CDR3 reads TGTGCCAGCAGCTTGGCCCTCCGAGAGACCCAGTACTTC.